This T cell receptor (beta chain) was profiled in a study of radiation and T cells in renal cell carcinoma. This clone was counted a single time. V was shortened by 1 base and J by 7 bases, with 12 bases between the two germline ends. Germline values: CDR1 SGHRS, CDR2 YFSETQ. This CDR3 is 14 amino acids long. Time point: blood 2 weeks post-SBRT. Treatment: 15 Gy SBRT to primary tumor, nephrectomy 4 weeks later. Radiation-treated patients gave blood at baseline, week 2 and week 4. This renal cell carcinoma was of the clear cell type. Clones were sequenced by immunoSEQ multiplex PCR, and TCRdb holds only the in-frame ones, with some missing. The sample has 45,000 to 55,000 clones, 80% seen once; the top ten hold about 30%.

The material sequenced was blood, taken from a patient whose treatment included radiotherapy and nephrectomy. This chain connects TRBV5-1 to TRBJ2-1; D uncertain. This TCR was recovered from a woman in her 70s with renal cell carcinoma. The CDR3 is CASSLLTRSNEQFF. The CDR3 DNA reads TGCGCCAGCAGCTTGTTAACCAGATCAAATGAGCAGTTCTTC. Together with reference TRBV5-1 and TRBJ2-1, the CDR3 gives the full variable domain: KAGVTQTPRYLIKTRGQQVTLSCSPISGHRSVSWYQQTPGQGLQFLFEYFSETQRNKGNFPGRFSGRQFSNSRSEMNVSTLELGDSALYLCASSLLTRSNEQFFGPGTRLTVL.